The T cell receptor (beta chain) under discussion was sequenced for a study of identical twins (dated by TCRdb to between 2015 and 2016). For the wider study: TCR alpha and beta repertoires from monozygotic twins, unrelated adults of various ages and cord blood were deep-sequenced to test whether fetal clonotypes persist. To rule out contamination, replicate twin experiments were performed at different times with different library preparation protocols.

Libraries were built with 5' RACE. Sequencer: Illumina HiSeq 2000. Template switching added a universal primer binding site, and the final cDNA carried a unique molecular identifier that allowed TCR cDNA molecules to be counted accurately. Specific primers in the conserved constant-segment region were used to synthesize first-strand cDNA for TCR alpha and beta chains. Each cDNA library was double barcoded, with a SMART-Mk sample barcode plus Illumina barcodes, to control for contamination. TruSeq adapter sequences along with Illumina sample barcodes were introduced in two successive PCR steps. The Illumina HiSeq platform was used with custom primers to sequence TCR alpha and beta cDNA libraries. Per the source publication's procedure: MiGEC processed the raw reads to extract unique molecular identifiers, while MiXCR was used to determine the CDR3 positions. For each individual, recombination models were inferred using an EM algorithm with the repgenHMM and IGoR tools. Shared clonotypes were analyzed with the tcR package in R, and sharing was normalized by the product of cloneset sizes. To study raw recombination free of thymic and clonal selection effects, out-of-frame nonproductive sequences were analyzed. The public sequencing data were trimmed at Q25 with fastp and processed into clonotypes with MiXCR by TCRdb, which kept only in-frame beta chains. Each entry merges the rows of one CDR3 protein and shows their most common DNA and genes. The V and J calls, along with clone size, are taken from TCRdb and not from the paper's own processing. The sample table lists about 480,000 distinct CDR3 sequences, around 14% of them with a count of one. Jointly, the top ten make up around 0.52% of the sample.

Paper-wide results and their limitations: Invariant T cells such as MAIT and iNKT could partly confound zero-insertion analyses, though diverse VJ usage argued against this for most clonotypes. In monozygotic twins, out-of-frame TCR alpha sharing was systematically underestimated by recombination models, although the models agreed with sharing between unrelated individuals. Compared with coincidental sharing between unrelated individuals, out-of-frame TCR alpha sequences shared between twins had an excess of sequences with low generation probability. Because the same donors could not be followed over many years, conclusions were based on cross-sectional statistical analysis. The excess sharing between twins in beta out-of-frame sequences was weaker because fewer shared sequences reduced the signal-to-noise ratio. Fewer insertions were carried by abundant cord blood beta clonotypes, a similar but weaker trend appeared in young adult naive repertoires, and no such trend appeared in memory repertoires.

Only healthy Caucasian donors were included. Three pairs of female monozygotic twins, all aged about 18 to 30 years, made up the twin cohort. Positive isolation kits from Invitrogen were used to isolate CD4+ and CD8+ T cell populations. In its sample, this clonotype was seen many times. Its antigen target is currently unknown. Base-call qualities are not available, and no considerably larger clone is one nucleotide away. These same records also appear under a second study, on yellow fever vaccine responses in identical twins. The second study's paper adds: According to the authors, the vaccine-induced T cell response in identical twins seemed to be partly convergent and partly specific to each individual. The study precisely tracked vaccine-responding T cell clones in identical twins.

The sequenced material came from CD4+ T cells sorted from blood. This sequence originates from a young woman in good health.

The CDR3 region reads CASSLAPGGSSYNEQFF. The bases are TGCGCCAGCAGCTTGGCTCCGGGCGGGAGTTCCTACAATGAGCAGTTCTTC. The chain was built from TRBV5-1 and TRBJ2-1; 7 bases in between match TRBD2. Trimming accounts for 0 bases at V and 1 base at J, while the number of junction bases matched to no gene is 7. CDR1 SGHRS and CDR2 YFSETQ were looked up in the germline V gene. The cysteine opens and the phenylalanine closes a CDR3 of 17 amino acids. Of the read, only the CDR3 DNA is kept; its 51 bases are in frame from base 1. The full variable domain, completed from the reference TRBV5-1 and TRBJ2-1 proteins outside the CDR3, reads KAGVTQTPRYLIKTRGQQVTLSCSPISGHRSVSWYQQTPGQGLQFLFEYFSETQRNKGNFPGRFSGRQFSNSRSEMNVSTLELGDSALYLCASSLAPGGSSYNEQFFGPGTRLTVL.